This section outlines one TCR beta chain sequence together with its context. The target antigen is unknown. Included in the TCR beta cDNA libraries were unique molecular identifiers. TCRdb used MiXCR to reprocess the PCR reads, holding one entry per CDR3 protein. The sample records around 770,000 distinct CDR3 sequences, 46% being singletons. This record belongs to a study of post-analysis software for immune sequencing data. Study outcomes and limitations: Controls' normalized Chao1 diversity significantly exceeded that of multiple sclerosis patients. The study found TRBV5-6, TRBV5-1 and TRBV20-1 among five or six TRBV segments more frequent in patients than controls. Batch-matched samples strongly co-clustered by F measure.

This CDR3 has 15 amino acids. Germline V CDR1 and CDR2: DFQATT, SNEGSKA (reference sequence). Trimming stripped 1 base from V and 0 bases from J, with 10 bases between. The chain employs TRBV20-1 and TRBJ2-1; TRBD2 might be the D (6 bases). The TCR comes from a girl aged 5 to 17 with multiple sclerosis. Sequences were obtained from blood. The CDR3 protein is CSARGGTHSYNEQFF. The DNA of the CDR3 is TGCAGTGCTAGAGGCGGGACCCACTCCTACAATGAGCAGTTCTTC.